The sample holds a few counts of the clone carrying this T cell receptor (beta chain). TCRdb's table, derived via immunoSEQ multiplex PCR, lists solely in-frame clones and lacks some. The sample includes tens of thousands of clones, about four fifths seen only once; the top ten take about 2.5%. The data were taken from a study of OX40 agonist ivuxolimab in advanced cancers. The overall study: Patients received ivuxolimab, an agonistic anti-OX40 (CD134) antibody. Previous treatment with anti-PD-1, anti-PD-L1 or anti-CTLA-4 therapy was allowed; 40% had received some.

The CDR3 is 15 amino acids. The V gene's germline CDR1 is SGHRS and CDR2 YFSETQ. Trimming cost V 0 bases and J 3 bases; bases outside gene matches: 2. Samples of blood were obtained at baseline, on cycle 4 day 1, and on cycle 7 day 1. The rearrangement links TRBV5-1 to TRBJ2-4; TRBD1 agrees at 8 bases. The sequence came from an adult with an advanced solid tumor such as melanoma, head and neck, liver or kidney cancer. This material consisted of CD4+ or CD8+ T cells sorted from blood, taken in a trial of the OX40 agonist ivuxolimab. The CDR3 DNA reads as TGCGCCAGCAGCTTGGACAGGGGGGTCAAAAACATTCAGTACTTC. Amino acid sequence: CASSLDRGVKNIQYF.